Below are 12 T cell receptor beta chains sequenced from a single sample in a study of T-cell memory formation after mild COVID-19 (dated by TCRdb to 2020 to 2022). The library was generated by 5' RACE. The data were produced on an Illumina NovaSeq 6000. Clones were called with MiXCR by TCRdb after fastp trimmed the public reads at Q25, and only in-frame beta chains were retained. Each CDR3 protein gets just one entry, which takes the most common genes and DNA from the rows behind it. The sample data list 250,000 to 350,000 distinct CDR3 sequences, and roughly 15% of these were observed just once. The top ten clonotypes cover roughly 23% of the sample. The sample consisted of PBMCs or a T cell subset sorted from them (not recorded which). The receptors derive from a man aged 18 to 35 who had mild COVID-19 (a few samples of this study predate the infection). The sample titles of this study are shuffled in the database, so cell type and time point are left out; the donor was told from shared clones.

The chain joins TRBV20-1 to TRBJ2-3; no clear D gene. The CDR3 is made up of 14 amino acids. With 0 bases removed from V and 2 bases from J, the gap between germline ends came to 9 bases. Germline V CDR1 and CDR2: DFQATT, SNEGSKA (reference sequence). The CDR3 protein is CSAREWVLTDTQYF. The CDR3 nucleotides read TGCAGTGCTAGAGAGTGGGTCCTCACAGATACGCAGTATTTT.

This clonotype has only a few counts. The rearrangement uses TRBV9 and TRBJ2-2; D remains ambiguous. The CDR3 contains 16 residues. CDR1 and CDR2 from the germline V gene are SGDLS and YYNGEE. Trimming removed 0 bases from V and 5 bases from J, with 14 bases in between. DNA of the CDR3: TGTGCCAGCAGCGTAGGACTCGAGGATTGGACCGGGGAGCTGTTTTTT. Translation gives CASSVGLEDWTGELFF.

This chain links TRBV20-1 with TRBJ2-7; D gene unclear. This CDR3 is 11 amino acids long. V gave up 4 bases and J gave up 3 bases, with 7 bases separating them. Germline V gene lookup returns CDR1 DFQATT and CDR2 SNEGSKA (reference sequence). The CDR3 region is CSATSSYEQYF. The DNA of the CDR3 is TGCAGTGCTACCAGTAGCTACGAGCAGTACTTC.

The chain uses TRBV4-1 and TRBJ1-1; tentative D call: TRBD1 (6 bases). The ends were cut back, 1 base at V and 4 bases at J, with 16 bases in the middle. Germline assignment: CDR1 MGHRA and CDR2 YSYEKL. CDR3 length equals 16 residues. CDR3 loop: CASSQGENRVTTEAFF. In DNA form, the CDR3 reads TGCGCCAGCAGCCAAGGGGAAAACAGGGTTACCACTGAAGCTTTCTTT.

Only a few counts were recorded for this clonotype. This chain links TRBV6-5 with TRBJ1-2; D unresolved. The CDR3 runs to 12 residues. Trimming cost V 7 bases and J 5 bases, with 11 bases left between them. Germline CDR1 is MNHEY and CDR2 is SVGAGI. In nucleotides, the CDR3 is TGTGCCAGCAAAATCGAGGGATATGGCTACACCTTC. As protein: CASKIEGYGYTF.

This clonotype was seen repeatedly, ten times or more. Sequence at one end of the junction differs from germline and may be a read error. This chain joins TRBV4-1 and TRBJ2-5, with D perhaps matching TRBD2 (5 bases). The CDR3 runs 14 residues. Germline CDR1 is MGHRA and CDR2 is YSYEKL. In nucleotides, the CDR3 is TGCGCCAGCAGCCAAGATCGGGAAGAGAGAGGTTTTTTCTTC. This gives the protein CASSQDREERGFFF.

The chain uses TRBV19 and TRBJ1-2; D is perhaps TRBD1 (5 bases). The CDR3 is 14 residues long. Germline V lookup: CDR1 LNHDA, CDR2 SQIVND (reference sequence). V was shortened by 4 bases and J by 4 bases, with 13 bases between the two germline ends. CDR3 loop: CASSRDGKLYGYTF. CDR3 nucleotides: TGTGCCAGTAGTAGGGACGGAAAACTCTATGGCTACACCTTC.

The CDR3 DNA reads TGTGCCAGCACTACGGACAGGGGCGACTACAATGAGCAGTTCTTC. This encodes CASTTDRGDYNEQFF. V is TRBV2 and J is TRBJ2-1; TRBD1 aligns across 9 bases. Germline CDR1 SNHLY, CDR2 FYNNEI. Germline trimming cut 7 bases from V and 3 bases from J; bases unmatched to any gene: 7. The CDR3 totals 15 residues.

This chain links TRBV6-5 with TRBJ1-6; D is unresolved. The CDR3 loop spans 16 amino acids. V lost 6 bases, J lost 0 bases, and 12 bases lay in between. Germline lookup yields CDR1 MNHEY and CDR2 SVGAGI. In DNA, the CDR3 is TGTGCCAGCAGACCCTTAGTTAGCTCCTATAATTCACCCCTCCACTTT. Its protein is CASRPLVSSYNSPLHF.

This clonotype appeared a few times. The rearrangement joins TRBV6-5 to TRBJ1-4, with 10 bases lining up with TRBD1. The length of the CDR3 is 19 residues. V lost 4 bases, J lost 0 bases, and 11 bases stayed unmatched. The germline CDR1 and CDR2 sequences are MNHEY and SVGAGI. The CDR3 bases are TGTGCCAGCAGTTCCGGGACAGGGGATTCCCCTTCAACTAATGAAAAACTGTTTTTT. Translating gives CASSSGTGDSPSTNEKLFF.

At least ten counts were recorded for this clonotype. This chain joins TRBV18 and TRBJ2-7, with a tentative D call TRBD2 (5 bases). This CDR3 has 14 residues. V was cut by 3 bases and J by 6 bases, with 15 bases left in between. Germline V lookup: CDR1 KGHSH, CDR2 LQKENI. In DNA, the CDR3 is TGTGCCAGCTCACCCGGGGTGACGCTAGGCGAGCAGTACTTC. Its translation: CASSPGVTLGEQYF. The full variable domain, completed using reference TRBV18 and TRBJ2-7, is NAGVMQNPRHLVRRRGQEARLRCSPMKGHSHVYWYRQLPEEGLKFMVYLQKENIIDESGMPKERFSAEFPKEGPSILRIQQVVRGDSAAYFCASSPGVTLGEQYFGPGTRLTVT.

This chain uses TRBV5-8 with TRBJ1-1; D perhaps matches TRBD1 (5 bases). Germline V gene data show CDR1 as SGHTS and CDR2 as YDEGEE. CDR3 size: 14 residues. V lost 4 bases to trimming and J lost 0 bases, with 10 bases between them. CDR3 DNA: TGTGCCAGCAGCCTCCGACAGATGAACACTGAAGCTTTCTTT. The encoded protein is CASSLRQMNTEAFF.